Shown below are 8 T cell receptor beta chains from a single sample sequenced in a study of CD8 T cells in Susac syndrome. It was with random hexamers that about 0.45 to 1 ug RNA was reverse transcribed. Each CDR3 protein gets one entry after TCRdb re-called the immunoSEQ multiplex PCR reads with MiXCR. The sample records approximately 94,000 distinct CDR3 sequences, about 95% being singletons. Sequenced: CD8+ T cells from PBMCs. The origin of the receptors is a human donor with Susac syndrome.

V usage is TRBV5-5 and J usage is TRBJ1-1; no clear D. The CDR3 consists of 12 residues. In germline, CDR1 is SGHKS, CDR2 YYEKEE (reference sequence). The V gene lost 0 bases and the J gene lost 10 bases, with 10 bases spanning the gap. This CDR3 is CASSLEFTVAFF. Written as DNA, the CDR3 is TGTGCCAGCAGCTTGGAATTTACAGTAGCTTTCTTT.

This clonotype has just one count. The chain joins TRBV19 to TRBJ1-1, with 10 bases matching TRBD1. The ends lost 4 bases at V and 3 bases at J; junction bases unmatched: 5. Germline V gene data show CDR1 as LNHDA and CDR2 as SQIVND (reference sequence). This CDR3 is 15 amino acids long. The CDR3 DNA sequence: TGTGCCAGTAGTAACCGGGGGACAGGGGACACTGAAGCTTTCTTT. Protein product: CASSNRGTGDTEAFF.

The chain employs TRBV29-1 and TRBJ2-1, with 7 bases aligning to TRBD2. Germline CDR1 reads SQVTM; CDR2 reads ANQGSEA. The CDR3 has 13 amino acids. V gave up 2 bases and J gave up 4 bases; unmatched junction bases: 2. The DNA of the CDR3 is TGCAGCGTTGAATCGGGGGGTTACAATGAGCAGTTCTTC. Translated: CSVESGGYNEQFF.

The CDR3: CSVGPLRQVPRGEAFF. As DNA, the CDR3 is TGCAGCGTTGGGCCCCTCAGACAGGTCCCCAGGGGTGAAGCTTTCTTT. The chain employs TRBV29-1 and TRBJ1-1; a weak D match, TRBD1 (6 bases). This CDR3 is built from 16 residues. Germline V gives CDR1 SQVTM, CDR2 ANQGSEA. The germline V and J ends were trimmed by 4 bases and 7 bases, with 25 bases remaining between them.

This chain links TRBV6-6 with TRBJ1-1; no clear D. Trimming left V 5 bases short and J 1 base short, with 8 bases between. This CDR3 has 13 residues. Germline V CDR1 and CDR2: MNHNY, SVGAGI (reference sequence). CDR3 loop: CASSQDPNTEAFF. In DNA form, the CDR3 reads TGTGCCAGCAGTCAGGACCCGAACACTGAAGCTTTCTTT.

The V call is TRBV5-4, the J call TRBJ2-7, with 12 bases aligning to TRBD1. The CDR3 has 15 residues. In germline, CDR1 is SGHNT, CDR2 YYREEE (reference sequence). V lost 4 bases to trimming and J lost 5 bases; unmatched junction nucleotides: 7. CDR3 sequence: CASSAGTGGIDEQYF. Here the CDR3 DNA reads TGTGCCAGCAGCGCCGGGACAGGGGGCATCGACGAGCAGTACTTC.

As DNA, the CDR3 is TGCGCCAGCAGTGATCCGGGACACTTGTCTTCTCGGCAGTTCTTC. Residues: CASSDPGHLSSRQFF. V and J are TRBV10-2 and TRBJ2-1, with D perhaps matching TRBD1 (6 bases). The CDR3 is 15 residues long. Germline-derived CDR1 and CDR2 are WSHSY and SAAADI. Between the trimmed V and J ends, which lost 3 bases and 12 bases, there was a span of 21 bases.

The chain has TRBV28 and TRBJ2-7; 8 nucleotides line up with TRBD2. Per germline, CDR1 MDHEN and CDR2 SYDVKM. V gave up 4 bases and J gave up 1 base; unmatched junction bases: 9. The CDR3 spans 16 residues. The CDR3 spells CASSSPYIAGSYEQYF. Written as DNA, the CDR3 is TGTGCCAGCAGTTCCCCCTATATAGCGGGGTCCTACGAGCAGTACTTC.